The subject of this entry is one TCR beta chain. Its antigen is as yet unknown. The CDR3 loop spans 14 amino acids. Trimming at V came to 5 bases and at J to 4 bases, leaving 4 bases not matched to a gene. Germline CDR1 is GTSNPN and CDR2 is SVGIG (reference sequence). The data stem from a study of early T cells in non-severe SARS-CoV-2 infection. Unique molecular identifiers were attached to individual cDNA molecules. MiXCR, applied by TCRdb to the 5' RACE reads, yields one record per CDR3 protein. This repertoire shows approximately 100,000 distinct CDR3 sequences, roughly 9.6% found once; its top ten account for approximately 5%. Findings and limits, study-wide: Reliance on VDJdb matching favored anti-spike CD8 responses; private and CD4 specificities were missed.

This TCR came from an adult who was a healthcare worker with PCR-confirmed SARS-CoV-2 infection or an uninfected control (not recorded which). The sequencing sample was made of whole blood. The chain joins TRBV30 to TRBJ1-6, with 8 nucleotides matching TRBD1. The CDR3 loop reads CAWDRTGYNSPLHF. For the CDR3, the DNA is TGTGCCTGGGATAGGACAGGGTATAATTCACCCCTCCACTTT.